Listed here are 5 T cell receptor beta chains from one sample, sequenced in a study of identical twins listed by TCRdb under 2016. The library was produced with 5' RACE. The instrument given in TCRdb is Illumina HiSeq 2000. TCRdb ran its own pipeline on the public reads, namely fastp trimming at Q25 and MiXCR clone calling, and kept in-frame beta chains. Rows matching on CDR3 protein sequence are summarized as one entry with the most common DNA and genes. This sample is represented by more than 600,000 distinct CDR3 sequences; about 20% of them were singletons. Together, the top ten hold about 12% of the sample. These data also featured in a second study, about T cells expressing NK-cell markers.

The sequencing sample was made of PBMCs. These receptors were collected from a woman aged 18-30 years in good health.

This clonotype has a handful of counts. V usage is TRBV10-2 and J usage is TRBJ2-5; no firm D call. The V gene's germline CDR1 is WSHSY and CDR2 SAAADI. V gave up 3 bases and J gave up 5 bases, with 7 bases separating them. The CDR3 has 12 amino acids. In nucleotides, the CDR3 is TGCGCCAGCAGTGATGATGTGGAGACCCAGTACTTC. Protein: CASSDDVETQYF.

The chain couples TRBV20-1 to TRBJ1-1; no reliable D call. The V gene lost 5 bases and the J gene lost 6 bases, with 10 bases spanning the gap. CDR3 length equals 11 residues. Germline-derived CDR1 and CDR2 are DFQATT and SNEGSKA (reference sequence). This CDR3 reads CSAQEWAEAFF. CDR3 coding DNA: TGCAGTGCTCAAGAGTGGGCTGAAGCTTTCTTT.

CDR3 protein: CASSGSYSYNEQFF. The CDR3 DNA follows: TGTGCCAGCAGCGGGTCTTACTCCTACAATGAGCAGTTCTTC. V usage is TRBV5-4 and J usage is TRBJ2-1, with D hard to call. V was cut by 4 bases and J by 0 bases, with 8 bases left in between. This CDR3 has 14 amino acids. Germline values: CDR1 SGHNT, CDR2 YYREEE (reference sequence).

Only a few counts were recorded for this clonotype. The rearrangement links TRBV10-3 to TRBJ2-2; 8 bases align to TRBD2. V lost 10 bases, J lost 0 bases, and 10 bases stayed unmatched. The CDR3 extends over 16 amino acids. CDR1 ENHRY and CDR2 SYGVKD come from the germline V gene. Here the CDR3 reads CATGTSVSSNTGELFF. DNA for the CDR3: TGTGCCACCGGGACTAGTGTATCCTCGAACACCGGGGAGCTGTTTTTT.

This clonotype has more than one count but fewer than ten. The rearrangement links TRBV18 to TRBJ2-7; TRBD1 matches at 7 bases. The length of the CDR3 is 14 residues. The V and J ends lost 1 base and 7 bases, in that order; junction bases with no gene match: 7. Germline V gene sequence: CDR1 KGHSH, CDR2 LQKENI. The CDR3 loop reads CASSPLQGLGEQYF. In nucleotides, the CDR3 is TGTGCCAGCTCACCACTACAGGGGCTGGGGGAGCAGTACTTC.